The clone carrying this T cell receptor (beta chain) was seen more than once but under ten times. Its antigen is not identified. A lack of ophthalmopathy progression within 18 months defined stable Graves' hyperthyroidism. Recently diagnosed hyperthyroidism of less than 2 months' duration affected patients aged 18 to 65. Authors of the study amplified TCR beta CDR3 regions from RNA transcripts. During a first-round RT-PCR of the TCR CDR3, the HTBI primer set was used. MiXCR was run by TCRdb on the multiplex PCR reads, yielding one entry per CDR3 protein. The table has fewer than 750,000 distinct CDR3 sequences, approximately 44% seen once; the top ten hold 7.5% to 8.5%. The sample comes from a study of T cells in Graves' hyperthyroidism and ophthalmopathy. Study-wide points: Ophthalmopathy onset followed model prediction by a median about seven months.

This sequence was found in a woman aged 18 to 35 with Graves' hyperthyroidism. The sequenced material came from peripheral blood or thyroid tissue (not recorded which).

The CDR3 loop reads CASGLGGSGKLFF. The CDR3 DNA reads TGTGCTAGTGGTTTGGGGGGATCGGGAAAACTGTTTTTT. V gene TRBV12-5 combines with J gene TRBJ1-4; D gene ambiguous. This CDR3 comprises 13 residues. Germline assignment: CDR1 LGHNT and CDR2 FRNRAP. The germline V and J ends were trimmed by 1 base and 10 bases, with 10 bases remaining between them.